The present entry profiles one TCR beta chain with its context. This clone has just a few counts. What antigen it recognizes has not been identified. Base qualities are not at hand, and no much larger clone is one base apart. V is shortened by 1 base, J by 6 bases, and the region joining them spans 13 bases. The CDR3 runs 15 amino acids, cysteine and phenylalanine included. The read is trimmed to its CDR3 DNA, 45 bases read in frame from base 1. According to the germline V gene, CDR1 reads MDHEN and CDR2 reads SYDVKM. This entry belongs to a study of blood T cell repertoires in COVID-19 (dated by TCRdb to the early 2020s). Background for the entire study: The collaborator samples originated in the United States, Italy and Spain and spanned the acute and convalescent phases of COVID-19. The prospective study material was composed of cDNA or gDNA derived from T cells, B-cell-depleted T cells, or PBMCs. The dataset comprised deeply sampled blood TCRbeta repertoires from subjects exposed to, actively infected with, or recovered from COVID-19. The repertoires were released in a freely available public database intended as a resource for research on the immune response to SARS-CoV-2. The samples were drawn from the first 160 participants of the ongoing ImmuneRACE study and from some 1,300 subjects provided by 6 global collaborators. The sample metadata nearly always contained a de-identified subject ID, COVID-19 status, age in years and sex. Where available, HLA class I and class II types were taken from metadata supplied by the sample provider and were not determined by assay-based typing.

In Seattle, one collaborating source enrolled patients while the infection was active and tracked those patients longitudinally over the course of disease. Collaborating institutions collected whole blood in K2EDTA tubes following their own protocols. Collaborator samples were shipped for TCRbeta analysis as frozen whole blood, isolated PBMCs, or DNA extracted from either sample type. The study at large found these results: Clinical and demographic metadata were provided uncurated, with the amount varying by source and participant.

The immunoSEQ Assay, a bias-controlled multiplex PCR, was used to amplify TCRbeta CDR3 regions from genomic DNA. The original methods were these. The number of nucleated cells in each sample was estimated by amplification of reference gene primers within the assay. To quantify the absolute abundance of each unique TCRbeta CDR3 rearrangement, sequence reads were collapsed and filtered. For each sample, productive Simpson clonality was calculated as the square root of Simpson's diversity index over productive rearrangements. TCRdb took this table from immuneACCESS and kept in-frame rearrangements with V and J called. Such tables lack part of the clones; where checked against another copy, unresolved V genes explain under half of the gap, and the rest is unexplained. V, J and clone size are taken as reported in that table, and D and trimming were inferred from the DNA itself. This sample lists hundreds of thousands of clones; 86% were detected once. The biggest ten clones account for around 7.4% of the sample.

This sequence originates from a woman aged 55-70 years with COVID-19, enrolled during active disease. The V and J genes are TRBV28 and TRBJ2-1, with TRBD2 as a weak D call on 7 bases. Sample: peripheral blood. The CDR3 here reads CASSLFQGGGNEQFF. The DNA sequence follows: TGTGCCAGCAGTTTATTCCAGGGAGGGGGCAATGAGCAGTTCTTC.